A selection of T cell receptor beta chains follows, all from one sample in a study of blood T cell repertoires in COVID-19. The assay was immunoSEQ multiplex PCR, and TCRdb's table has in-frame clones only and misses some. The sample has over 200,000 clones; over 75% are singletons. The sample was peripheral blood. Receptors were obtained from a man aged 40-49 years with active or convalescent COVID-19. Both conserved end residues are part of each CDR3. D genes are given only for firm matches. A clone size is listed for some rows: how often the clone was seen (once, few, many), or a class if it is expanded.

>TRBJ2-7|TRBV6-1|.|TRBD2
TGTGCCAGCAGTGACCACCGACTAGCGGGTCCCCTCCGACGAGGCGAGCAGTACTTC
CASSDHRLAGPLRRGEQYF
>TRBJ1-1|TRBV28|.|.
TGTGCCAGTTCCCCGCCGGGGGGGGCCACTGAAGCTTTCTTT
CASSPPGGATEAFF
>TRBJ2-3|TRBV6-1|.|TRBD2
TGTGCCAGCAGTGAAGCGCGGGGGGCGAAAGATACGCAGTATTTT
CASSEARGAKDTQYF
>TRBJ1-5|TRBV3-1/TRBV3-2|.|.
TGTGCCAGCAGCTTACAGGGTAATCAGCCCCAGCATTTT
CASSLQGNQPQHF
>TRBJ2-7|TRBV15|.|.
TGTGCCACCAGCGCAGGACTGACCTACGAGCAGTACTTC
CATSAGLTYEQYF
>TRBJ1-5|TRBV28|.|.
TGTGCCAGCAGTTTCGGGGGAACCGGGCAGCCCCAGCATTTT
CASSFGGTGQPQHF
>TRBJ2-1|TRBV7-3|once|.
TGTGCCAGCAGCTTGGGGGCTAGTGGCAATGAGCAGTTCTTC
CASSLGASGNEQFF
>TRBJ1-4|TRBV19|few|TRBD1
TGTGCCAGTAGCCGACAGGGGGCGTTTGAAAAACTGTTTTTT
CASSRQGAFEKLFF
>TRBJ2-1|TRBV5-4|.|TRBD1
TGTGCCAGCAGCTCGTCTCTAGGGACAGAGAACAATGAGCAGTTCTTC
CASSSSLGTENNEQFF
>TRBJ1-2|TRBV9|.|.
TGTGCCAGCAGCGTAGCTCACTATGGCTACACCTTC
CASSVAHYGYTF
>TRBJ1-2|TRBV6-5|.|.
TGTGCCAGCATGGAGGGGACTACAGGGTTAGGGGGCTACACCTTC
CASMEGTTGLGGYTF
>TRBJ2-1|TRBV3-1/TRBV3-2|.|TRBD2
TGTGCCAGCAGCCACACTAGCGGGAGGGCGAGTTACAATGAGCAGTTCTTC
CASSHTSGRASYNEQFF
>TRBJ2-7|TRBV29-1|.|TRBD1
TGCAGCGTGGGCGCCGGGACAGGGTCCTACGAGCAGTACTTC
CSVGAGTGSYEQYF
>TRBJ2-7|TRBV27|.|TRBD2
TGTGCCAGCAGTCCTGGACTAGCGGGAACCTACGAGCAGTACTTC
CASSPGLAGTYEQYF
>TRBJ2-7|TRBV27|.|TRBD1
TGTGCCAGCAGTCTGGACAGGGGCTCCTACGAGCAGTACTTC
CASSLDRGSYEQYF
>TRBJ2-1|TRBV19|.|.
TGTGCCAGTAGTATTCGGACTATTGGATACAATGAGCAGTTCTTC
CASSIRTIGYNEQFF
>TRBJ1-6|TRBV7-9|once|.
TGTGCCAGCAGCGTACAGGGAGCCAATTCACCCCTCCACTTT
CASSVQGANSPLHF
>TRBJ1-2|TRBV15|.|.
TGTGCCACCACCCCTCTAGCTAACTATGGCTACACCTTC
CATTPLANYGYTF
>TRBJ2-6|TRBV11-2|.|.
TGTGCCAGCAGCCTGGACAGCTCTGGGGCCAACGTCCTGACTTTC
CASSLDSSGANVLTF
>TRBJ2-7|TRBV19|.|.
TGTGCCAGTAGATCAGCGGGAGGGACAGGGTACGAGCAGTACTTC
CASRSAGGTGYEQYF
>TRBJ2-2|TRBV28|.|TRBD1
TGTGCCAGCAGGACAGACAGGGGGCGCAACCCCGGGGAGCTGTTTTTT
CASRTDRGRNPGELFF
>TRBJ2-3|TRBV2|.|TRBD2
TGTGCCAGCAGTGAATGGTCCCGGACTAGCGGGAGCGCAGATACGCAGTATTTT
CASSEWSRTSGSADTQYF
>TRBJ1-5|TRBV19|.|TRBD1
TGTGCCAGTAGTACGGACAGGGGAGGCAATCAGCCCCAGCATTTT
CASSTDRGGNQPQHF
>TRBJ2-6|TRBV2|.|.
TGTGCCAGCAGTGAAGCGCTTTTGGGGGGCTCTGGGGCCAACGTCCTGACTTTC
CASSEALLGGSGANVLTF
>TRBJ2-1|TRBV9|.|TRBD2
TGTGCCAGCAGCGCGGGGGGGAGGAATGAGCAGTTCTTC
CASSAGGRNEQFF
>TRBJ1-5|TRBV18|once|TRBD1
TGTGCCAGCTCGACAGGGTTGGGTCAGCCCCAGCATTTT
CASSTGLGQPQHF
>TRBJ2-1|TRBV2|.|TRBD1
TGTGCCGGCTCACCGGGACAGGCGTACAATGAGCAGTTCTTC
CAGSPGQAYNEQFF
>TRBJ2-3|TRBV24-1|.|.
TGTGCCACCAGTGATTTGATGGGGGCCCCTAGCACAGATACGCAGTATTTT
CATSDLMGAPSTDTQYF
>TRBJ1-1|TRBV5-6|.|.
TGTGCCAGCAGCTTCTGGGGAGGGGGGAACACTGAAGCTTTCTTT
CASSFWGGGNTEAFF
>TRBJ1-3|TRBV2|.|TRBD1
TGTGCCAGCAGTGAAGCGGGGACAGCCTTCTCTGGAAACACCATATATTTT
CASSEAGTAFSGNTIYF
>TRBJ1-6|TRBV7-3|few|.
TGTGCCAGCAGCTTAAATGGGACACCGCGCAACCATTCACCCCTCCACTTT
CASSLNGTPRNHSPLHF
>TRBJ2-7|TRBV27|.|.
TGTGCCAGCAGTGACCCGGGACACTCCTACGAGCAGTACTTC
CASSDPGHSYEQYF
>TRBJ1-5|TRBV6-5|once|TRBD1
TGTGCCAGCAGGCGGACAGGGACTGACAATCAGCCCCAGCATTTT
CASRRTGTDNQPQHF
>TRBJ2-2|TRBV7-8|.|TRBD2
TGTGCCAGCAGTTACGGACTAGCGGGAGTTTTAACCGGGGAGCTGTTTTTT
CASSYGLAGVLTGELFF
>TRBJ2-5|TRBV19|few|TRBD1
TGTGCCAGTAGTTTGGGACAGCAAGAGACCCAGTACTTC
CASSLGQQETQYF
>TRBJ1-5|TRBV5-4|.|.
TGTGCCAGCAGCCACGACAGGAATGGCCAGCCCCAGCATTTT
CASSHDRNGQPQHF
>TRBJ1-2|TRBV5-1|.|TRBD1
TGCGCCAGCAGCTTTGGGGACAGGCATTCAGCTAACTATGGCTACACCTTC
CASSFGDRHSANYGYTF
>TRBJ1-1|TRBV28|.|.
TGTGCCAGCAGTTTTGTATTCCTGAACACTGAAGCTTTCTTT
CASSFVFLNTEAFF
>TRBJ2-7|TRBV6-6|.|TRBD1
TGTGCCAGCTCAGGGGGCTCCTACGAGCAGTACTTC
CASSGGSYEQYF
>TRBJ2-1|TRBV27|.|.
TGTGCCAGCAGTTTTTCCGGGAGTTCGAATGAGCAGTTCTTC
CASSFSGSSNEQFF
>TRBJ1-2|TRBV28|.|TRBD1
TGTGCCAGCTCGGGGGCGGACAGGGGTTATCATGGCTACACCTTC
CASSGADRGYHGYTF
>TRBJ1-3|TRBV28|.|.
TGTGCCAGCAGTCCCTCCGACAGATACGGAAACACCATATATTTT
CASSPSDRYGNTIYF
>TRBJ1-3|TRBV28|.|TRBD1
TGTGCCAGCAAGGGACAGGGGAGAGTATCCGGAAACACCATATATTTT
CASKGQGRVSGNTIYF
>TRBJ2-7|TRBV19|.|TRBD2
TGTGCCAGTAGTTTCGGGACTAGCGGGGGGTACGAGCAGTACTTC
CASSFGTSGGYEQYF
>TRBJ2-3|TRBV6-4|few|.
TGTGCCAGCAGTAGGAGCGGGAGCACAGATACGCAGTATTTT
CASSRSGSTDTQYF
>TRBJ1-2|TRBV7-9|.|TRBD1
TGTGCCAGCAGCTGGGGACAGACATATTATGGCTACACCTTC
CASSWGQTYYGYTF
>TRBJ1-1|TRBV18|few|TRBD1
TGTGCCAGCTCACTTCGACAGGGCGGGGAAGCTTTCTTT
CASSLRQGGEAFF
>TRBJ2-1|TRBV29-1|.|TRBD1
TGCAGCGCCGGGACAGGGGGCGTTGAGCAGTTCTTC
CSAGTGGVEQFF
>TRBJ2-1|TRBV12-3/TRBV12-4|.|.
TGTGCCAGCAGATTTTCCGCCTCAGGGCAGTTCTTC
CASRFSASGQFF
>TRBJ2-7|TRBV5-4|.|TRBD2
TGTGCCAGCAGCTTGGAGCCGGGGAGGGATTACGAGCAGTACTTC
CASSLEPGRDYEQYF
>TRBJ1-5|TRBV2|.|.
TGTGCCAGCAGTGGAGCAGCCGGGGTACAAAATCAGCCCCAGCATTTT
CASSGAAGVQNQPQHF
>TRBJ1-2|TRBV20-1|once|.
TGCAGTGCTTCCCGGGACTATGGCTACACCTTC
CSASRDYGYTF
>TRBJ2-2|TRBV27|.|.
TGTGCCAGCAGTTTGGGTCGAGCGGCCGGGGAGCTGTTTTTT
CASSLGRAAGELFF
>TRBJ1-1|TRBV27|.|TRBD1
TGTGCCAGCAGTCGCTTAGGGGGACAGGGAAACACTGAAGCTTTCTTT
CASSRLGGQGNTEAFF
>TRBJ2-1|TRBV7-2|once|TRBD2
TGTGCCAGCAGCTCCGGACTAGCGGGAGGAATCTACAATGAGCAGTTCTTC
CASSSGLAGGIYNEQFF
>TRBJ1-3|TRBV5-1|.|.
TGCGCCAGCAGCTTAGACGGACAGAGCGCCGGAAACACCATATATTTT
CASSLDGQSAGNTIYF
>TRBJ2-1|TRBV27|.|TRBD2
TGTGCCAGCAGTTTCCTTAGCGGGAGGGATTTCTACAATGAGCAGTTCTTC
CASSFLSGRDFYNEQFF
>TRBJ2-3|TRBV5-4|.|.
TGTGCCAGCAGCTTACCCTTACGTCTGGGCTTGGGCACAGATACGCAGTATTTT
CASSLPLRLGLGTDTQYF
>TRBJ2-7|TRBV27|.|TRBD1
TGTGCCAGCAGTTTCCAGGGGGCCAGCTACGAGCAGTACTTC
CASSFQGASYEQYF